One and the same sample provided the 16 T cell receptor beta chains below, sequenced in a study of T cell changes during pregnancy in multiple sclerosis. Some clones are missing from TCRdb's copy, which holds only in-frame ones; the method was immunoSEQ multiplex PCR. This table holds roughly 30,000 clones, approximately 90% found once. The material sequenced was CD4+ T cells from peripheral blood mononuclear cells, taken in the first trimester of pregnancy. The source is a female donor in good health, enrolled as a control in a pregnancy study.

The chain carries TRBV4-3 and TRBJ2-5, with D possibly TRBD2 on 7 matching bases. Germline V gene sequence: CDR1 LGHNA, CDR2 YSLEER. CDR3 length equals 14 residues. V shed 3 bases and J shed 2 bases, with 10 bases lying between them. CDR3 nucleotide sequence: TGCGCCAGCAGCCAGGGGGGGGCTCAAGAGACCCAGTACTTC. This codes for CASSQGGAQETQYF.

This clone was seen more than once but under ten times. The chain uses TRBV28 and TRBJ1-1, with a tentative D call TRBD1 (5 bases). The CDR3 has 13 amino acids. The germline CDR1 and CDR2 sequences are MDHEN and SYDVKM. V was clipped by 5 bases and J by 7 bases, with 14 bases between them. CDR3 coding DNA: TGTGCCAGCAGTGCTCCGATCGACAGTGAAGCTTTCTTT. Protein sequence: CASSAPIDSEAFF.

The rearrangement uses TRBV4-2 and TRBJ1-2; 7 nucleotides align to TRBD1. From germline, CDR1 is LGHNA and CDR2 YNFKEQ. There are 14 residues in the CDR3. The V segment lost 3 bases and the J segment 6 bases; nucleotides outside the gene matches: 7. This CDR3 reads CASSQDRTGDGYTF. DNA for the CDR3: TGTGCCAGCAGCCAGGACAGGACCGGTGATGGCTACACCTTC.

This clone occurred a few times. The chain couples TRBV28 to TRBJ1-5, with 9 bases identical to TRBD1. Germline assignment: CDR1 MDHEN and CDR2 SYDVKM. The V segment lost 4 bases and the J segment 5 bases; nucleotides outside the gene matches: 9. The CDR3 has 16 amino acids. The CDR3 DNA follows: TGTGCCAGCAGTTCACAGCCGGGACAGGGCGATCAGCCCCAGCATTTT. The encoded protein is CASSSQPGQGDQPQHF.

This clone was seen a handful of times. The rearrangement links TRBV11-3 to TRBJ2-5; the D gene is possibly TRBD2 (5 bases). V was clipped by 3 bases and J by 1 base, with 9 bases between them. Germline-derived CDR1 and CDR2 are SGHNT and YENEEA. This CDR3 contains 14 residues. The CDR3 DNA is TGTGCCAGCAGCTTGTCAGCGGTCCAAGAGACCCAGTACTTC. Amino acids: CASSLSAVQETQYF.

The genes are TRBV6-1 and TRBJ1-1; weak D call: TRBD1 (5 bases). Trimming shortened V by 4 bases and J by 0 bases, and 9 bases separated the two germline ends. CDR3 size: 14 residues. Germline lookup yields CDR1 MNHNS and CDR2 SASEGT. CDR3: CASSALTVNTEAFF. Written as DNA, the CDR3 is TGTGCCAGCAGTGCCTTGACAGTGAACACTGAAGCTTTCTTT.

This chain joins TRBV5-8 and TRBJ2-1, with a possible D match to TRBD2 (5 bases). The CDR3 is made up of 15 amino acids. V dropped 2 bases and J dropped 4 bases, with 13 bases sitting between them. The V gene's germline CDR1 is SGHTS and CDR2 YDEGEE. The DNA for the CDR3 is TGTGCCAGCAGCTTTTTCCCAAGCGGATACAATGAGCAGTTCTTC. This encodes CASSFFPSGYNEQFF.

CDR3 nucleotides: TGTGCCAGCAGTGAAGTCTCAATGAGGGATACGCAGTATTTT. This translates into CASSEVSMRDTQYF. V usage is TRBV6-1 and J usage is TRBJ2-3; D is undetermined. The CDR3 totals 14 residues. Germline V gene lookup returns CDR1 MNHNS and CDR2 SASEGT. Trimming stripped 1 base from V and 6 bases from J, with 11 bases between.

The CDR3 loop is CASSVGYLAEAYEQYF. The CDR3 DNA reads TGTGCCAGCAGCGTAGGTTACCTAGCGGAAGCCTACGAGCAGTACTTC. V is TRBV9 and J is TRBJ2-7; 7 bases map to TRBD2. The CDR3 is made up of 16 amino acids. J was trimmed by 2 bases and V by 0 bases; bases with no gene match: 8. The germline V gene encodes CDR1 SGDLS and CDR2 YYNGEE.

CDR3 sequence: CASSPMGRPTGELFF. Written as DNA, the CDR3 is TGTGCCAGCAGCCCCATGGGGAGGCCAACCGGGGAGCTGTTTTTT. The J gene is TRBJ2-2, the V gene TRBV14; possibly TRBD2 for D (6 bases). The CDR3 has 15 amino acids. Germline CDR1 is SGHDN and CDR2 is FVKESK. V lost 4 bases and J lost 5, with 14 bases in between.

This chain uses TRBV7-8 with TRBJ1-1; unclear D gene. Germline V gene lookup returns CDR1 SGHVS and CDR2 FQNEAQ. The CDR3 is 13 amino acids. Trimming shortened V by 2 bases and J by 11 bases, and 15 bases separated the two germline ends. The CDR3 sequence: CASSLTVRSFAFF. CDR3 coding DNA: TGTGCCAGCAGCTTAACGGTCAGGTCGTTTGCTTTCTTT.

The chain uses TRBV11-3 and TRBJ1-5; D unresolved. In germline, CDR1 is SGHNT, CDR2 YENEEA. The length of the CDR3 is 18 residues. V gave up 7 bases and J gave up 9 bases, with 31 bases separating them. The CDR3 sequence: CASNQTERGRLTGRPQHF. As DNA, the CDR3 is TGTGCCAGCAACCAGACGGAGAGAGGTCGATTGACGGGAAGGCCCCAGCATTTT.

V usage is TRBV28 and J usage is TRBJ1-3, with D tentatively TRBD1 (6 bases). V lost 2 bases to trimming and J lost 0 bases, with 8 bases between them. The CDR3 covers 15 residues. The germline gives CDR1 MDHEN, CDR2 SYDVKM. In nucleotides, the CDR3 is TGTGCCAGCAGTTTAAGGGGGAGCTCTGGAAACACCATATATTTT. This translates into CASSLRGSSGNTIYF.

The gene calls are TRBV4-3 and TRBJ2-7, with D possibly TRBD1 on 6 matching bases. There are 13 residues in the CDR3. Trimming left V 4 bases short and J 1 base short, with 8 bases between. CDR1 and CDR2 from the germline V gene are LGHNA and YSLEER. The CDR3 region has the DNA TGCGCCAGCAGCCTCGGACAGTCCTACGAGCAGTACTTC. This codes for CASSLGQSYEQYF.

The genes are TRBV7-8 and TRBJ2-5, with 9 nucleotides matching TRBD1. The germline gives CDR1 SGHVS, CDR2 FQNEAQ. Trimming removed 3 bases from V and 5 bases from J; junction bases left unmatched: 4. The CDR3 spans 14 residues. The CDR3 DNA is TGTGCCAGCAGCTTTAACAGGGGGCGGGAGACCCAGTACTTC. It is translated as CASSFNRGRETQYF.

This chain connects TRBV11-2 to TRBJ1-3; D uncertain. The CDR3 contains 12 residues. V gave up 2 bases and J gave up 8 bases, with 7 bases separating them. The germline CDR1 and CDR2 sequences are SGHAT and FQNNGV. DNA for the CDR3: TGTGCCAGCAGCTTACAGATACACACCATATATTTT. Amino acid sequence: CASSLQIHTIYF.